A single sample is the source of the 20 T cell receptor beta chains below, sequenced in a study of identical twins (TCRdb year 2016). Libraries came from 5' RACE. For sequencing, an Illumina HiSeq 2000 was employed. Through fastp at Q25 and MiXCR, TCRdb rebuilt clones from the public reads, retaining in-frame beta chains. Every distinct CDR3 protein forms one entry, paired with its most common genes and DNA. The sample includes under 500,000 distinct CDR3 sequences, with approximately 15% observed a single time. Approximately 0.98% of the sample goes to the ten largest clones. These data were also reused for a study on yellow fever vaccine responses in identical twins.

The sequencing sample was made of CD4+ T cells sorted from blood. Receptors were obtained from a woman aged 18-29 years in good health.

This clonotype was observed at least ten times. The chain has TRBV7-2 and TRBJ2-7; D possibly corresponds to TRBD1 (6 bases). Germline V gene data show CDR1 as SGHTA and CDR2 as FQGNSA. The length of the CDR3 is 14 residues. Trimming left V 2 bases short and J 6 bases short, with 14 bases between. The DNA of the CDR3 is TGTGCCAGCAGCTTAATCAGGGGCCCTACCGAGCAGTACTTC. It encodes CASSLIRGPTEQYF.

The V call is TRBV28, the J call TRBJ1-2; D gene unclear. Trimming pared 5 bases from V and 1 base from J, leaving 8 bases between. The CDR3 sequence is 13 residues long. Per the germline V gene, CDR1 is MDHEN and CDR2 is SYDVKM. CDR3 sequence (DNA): TGTGCCAGCAGTCCACACCGTAACTATGGCTACACCTTC. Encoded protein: CASSPHRNYGYTF.

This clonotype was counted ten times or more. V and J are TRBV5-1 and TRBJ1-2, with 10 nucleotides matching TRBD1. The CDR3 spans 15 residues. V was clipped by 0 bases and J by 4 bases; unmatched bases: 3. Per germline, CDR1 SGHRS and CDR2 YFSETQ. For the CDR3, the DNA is TGCGCCAGCAGCTTGGAGGGACAGGGGAGCTATGGCTACACCTTC. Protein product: CASSLEGQGSYGYTF.

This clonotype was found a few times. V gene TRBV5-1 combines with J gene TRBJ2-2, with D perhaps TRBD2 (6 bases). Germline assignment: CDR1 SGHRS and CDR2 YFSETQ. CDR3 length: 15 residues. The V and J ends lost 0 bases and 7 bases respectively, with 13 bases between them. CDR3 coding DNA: TGCGCCAGCAGCTTGGCCACGGGAGTCGGCGGGGAGCTGTTTTTT. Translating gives CASSLATGVGGELFF.

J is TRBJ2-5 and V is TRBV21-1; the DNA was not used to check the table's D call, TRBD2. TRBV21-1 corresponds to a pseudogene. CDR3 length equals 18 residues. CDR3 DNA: TGTGCCAGCAGCAGGAACCTACCGGGACTAGCGGGAGAAGAGACCCAGTACTTC. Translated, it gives CASSRNLPGLAGEETQYF.

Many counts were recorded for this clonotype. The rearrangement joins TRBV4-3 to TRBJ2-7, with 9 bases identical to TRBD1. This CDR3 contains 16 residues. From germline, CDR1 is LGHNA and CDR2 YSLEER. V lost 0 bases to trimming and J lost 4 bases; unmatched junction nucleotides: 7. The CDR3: CASSQDQNRGLYEQYF. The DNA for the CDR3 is TGCGCCAGCAGCCAAGATCAAAACAGGGGGCTATACGAGCAGTACTTC.

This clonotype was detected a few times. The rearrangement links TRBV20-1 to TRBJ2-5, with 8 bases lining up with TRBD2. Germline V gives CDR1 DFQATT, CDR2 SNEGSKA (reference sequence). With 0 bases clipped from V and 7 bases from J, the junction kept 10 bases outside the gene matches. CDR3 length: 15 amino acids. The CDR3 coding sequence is TGCAGTGCTAGAGAGTCCCAGACTAGCGCTGCGACCCAGTACTTC. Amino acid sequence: CSARESQTSAATQYF.

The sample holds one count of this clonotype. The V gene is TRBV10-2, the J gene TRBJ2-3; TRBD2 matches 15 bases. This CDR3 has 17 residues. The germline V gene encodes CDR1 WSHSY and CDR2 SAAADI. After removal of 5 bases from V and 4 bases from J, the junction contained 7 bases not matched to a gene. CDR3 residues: CASSPGLAGGGADTQYF. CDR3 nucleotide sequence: TGCGCCAGCAGTCCGGGACTAGCGGGAGGCGGCGCAGATACGCAGTATTTT.

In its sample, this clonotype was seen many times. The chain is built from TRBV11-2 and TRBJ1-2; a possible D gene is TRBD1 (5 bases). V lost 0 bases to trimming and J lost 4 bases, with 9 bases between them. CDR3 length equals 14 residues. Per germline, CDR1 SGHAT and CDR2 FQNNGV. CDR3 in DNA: TGTGCCAGCAGCTTAGATGGGGGGGGCTATGGCTACACCTTC. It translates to CASSLDGGGYGYTF.

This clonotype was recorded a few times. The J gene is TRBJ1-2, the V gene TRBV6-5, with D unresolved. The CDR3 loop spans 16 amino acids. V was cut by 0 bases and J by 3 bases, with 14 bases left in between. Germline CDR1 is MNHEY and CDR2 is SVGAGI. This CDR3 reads CASSYSSVEGDYGYTF. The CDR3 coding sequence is TGTGCCAGCAGTTACTCGAGTGTGGAGGGCGACTATGGCTACACCTTC.

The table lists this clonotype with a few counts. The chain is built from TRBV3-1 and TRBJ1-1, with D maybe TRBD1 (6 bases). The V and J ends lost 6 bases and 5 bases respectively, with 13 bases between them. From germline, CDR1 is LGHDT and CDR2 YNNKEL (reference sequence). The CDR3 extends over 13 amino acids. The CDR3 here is CASRHLQGTEAFF. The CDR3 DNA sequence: TGTGCCAGCAGACACTTACAGGGAACTGAAGCTTTCTTT.

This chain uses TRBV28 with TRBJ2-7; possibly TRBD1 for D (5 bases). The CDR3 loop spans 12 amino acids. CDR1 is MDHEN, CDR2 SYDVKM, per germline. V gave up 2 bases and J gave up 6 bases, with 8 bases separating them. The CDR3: CASSLMDIEQYF. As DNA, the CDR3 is TGTGCCAGCAGTTTAATGGACATCGAGCAGTACTTC.

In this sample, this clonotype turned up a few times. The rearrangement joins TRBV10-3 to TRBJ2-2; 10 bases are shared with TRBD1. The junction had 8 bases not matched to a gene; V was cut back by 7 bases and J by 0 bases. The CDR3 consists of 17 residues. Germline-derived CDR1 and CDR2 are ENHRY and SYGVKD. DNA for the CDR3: TGTGCCATCAATACTGACAGGGGGCGGGCGAACACCGGGGAGCTGTTTTTT. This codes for CAINTDRGRANTGELFF.

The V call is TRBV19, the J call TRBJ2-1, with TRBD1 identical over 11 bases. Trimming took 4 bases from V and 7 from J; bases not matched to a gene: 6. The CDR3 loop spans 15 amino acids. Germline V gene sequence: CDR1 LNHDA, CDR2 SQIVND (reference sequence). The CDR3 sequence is CASSTPGQGGNEQFF. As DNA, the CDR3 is TGTGCCAGTAGTACTCCGGGACAGGGGGGAAATGAGCAGTTCTTC.

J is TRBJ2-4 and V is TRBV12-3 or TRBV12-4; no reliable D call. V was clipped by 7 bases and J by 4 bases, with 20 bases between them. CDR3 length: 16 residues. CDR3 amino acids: CASTSVKVFVKNIQYF. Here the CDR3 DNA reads TGTGCCAGCACCTCCGTCAAAGTTTTTGTTAAAAACATTCAGTACTTC.

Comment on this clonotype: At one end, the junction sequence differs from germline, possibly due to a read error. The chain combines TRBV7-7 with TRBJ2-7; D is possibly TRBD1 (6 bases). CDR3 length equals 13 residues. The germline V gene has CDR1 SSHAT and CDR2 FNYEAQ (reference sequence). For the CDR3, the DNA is TGTGCTAGCAGCTTAGGAACAGGGTTCGAGCAGTACTTC. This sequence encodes CASSLGTGFEQYF. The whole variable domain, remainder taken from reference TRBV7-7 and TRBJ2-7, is GAGVSQSPRYKVTKRGQDVTLRCDPISSHATLYWYQQALGQGPEFLTYFNYEAQPDKSGLPSDRFSAERPEGSISTLTIQRTEQRDSAMYRCASSLGTGFEQYFGPGTRLTVT.

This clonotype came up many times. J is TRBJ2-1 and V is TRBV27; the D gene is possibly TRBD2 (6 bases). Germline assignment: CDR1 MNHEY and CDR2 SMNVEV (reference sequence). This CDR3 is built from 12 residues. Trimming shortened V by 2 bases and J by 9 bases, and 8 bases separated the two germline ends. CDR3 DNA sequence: TGTGCCAGCAGTTTAATGGAGGGTGAGCAGTTCTTC. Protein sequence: CASSLMEGEQFF.

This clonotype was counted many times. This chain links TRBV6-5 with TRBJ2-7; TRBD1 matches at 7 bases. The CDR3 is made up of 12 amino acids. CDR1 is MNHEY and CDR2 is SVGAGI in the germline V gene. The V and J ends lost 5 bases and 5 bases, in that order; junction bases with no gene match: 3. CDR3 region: CASSDRAHEQYF. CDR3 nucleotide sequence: TGTGCCAGCAGTGACAGGGCCCACGAGCAGTACTTC.

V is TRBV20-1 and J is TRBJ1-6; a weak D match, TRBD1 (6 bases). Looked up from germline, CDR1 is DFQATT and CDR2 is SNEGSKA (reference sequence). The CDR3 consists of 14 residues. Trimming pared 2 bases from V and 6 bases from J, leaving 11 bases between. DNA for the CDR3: TGCAGTGCTAGACTGGACAGACTTAATTCACCCCTCCACTTT. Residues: CSARLDRLNSPLHF.

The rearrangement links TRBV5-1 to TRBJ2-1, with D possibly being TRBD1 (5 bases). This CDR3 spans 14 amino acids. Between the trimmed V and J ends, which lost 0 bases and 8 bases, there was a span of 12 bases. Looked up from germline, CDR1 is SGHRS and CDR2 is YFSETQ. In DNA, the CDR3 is TGCGCCAGCAGCTTGGCCGCAGGGCGCGATGAGCAGTTCTTC. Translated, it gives CASSLAAGRDEQFF.